This TCR beta chain originates from a study of CD8+ T cells in alopecia areata (dated by TCRdb to the late 2010s). For context, the study as a whole: The treated patients took part in an open-label pilot trial in which moderate-to-severe alopecia areata was treated with oral tofacitinib at 5 to 10 mg twice daily. RNA was extracted with the PAXgene miRNA kit for fixed scalp, the miRNeasy kit for PBMCs, and the RNeasy kit for mouse skin. To study T cell clonal expansion in alopecia areata, the researchers applied high-throughput TCRbeta sequencing to both the C3H/HeJ mouse model and human patients. Patients on tofacitinib were biopsied at baseline and after 4 and 24 weeks of treatment, and several of the patients also had a later scalp biopsy. Tofacitinib was given for 6 to 18 months, followed by 6 months of follow-up off drug to assess delayed response and recurrence. Human TCRbeta sequencing covered scalp tissue and sorted CD4+ and CD8+ peripheral blood T cells from patchy and totalis/universalis alopecia areata patients and healthy controls. Scalp clonality was compared among normal scalp (n=4), patchy alopecia areata scalp (n=8), and alopecia totalis/universalis scalp (n=8). immunoSEQ multiplex PCR using 35 Vbeta forward primers and 13 Jbeta reverse primers was used to amplify TCRbeta CDR3 regions.

The library was prepared using the immunoSEQ multiplex PCR assay. RNA was extracted from all samples and reverse transcribed into cDNA as template for TCR sequencing. SuperScript III was used for first-strand cDNA synthesis, primed with a 2:1 mix of oligo-dT and random hexamers. A synthetic immune receptor repertoire was used to measure amplification bias, and any remaining bias was corrected computationally. Regarding the original processing steps: Raw reads were preprocessed to remove errors, and CDR3 was defined by IMGT conventions from the conserved cysteine to phenylalanine. Clonality was calculated as 1 minus Shannon entropy normalized by log2 of the number of productive unique TCRs. Scalp TCRbeta sequences were cross-referenced with sorted blood CD4 and CD8 repertoires so that the CD4 or CD8 identity of scalp clones could be inferred. Not all clones reach the TCRdb copy of this immuneACCESS table, which keeps in-frame sequences only. Checked studies attribute under half of the gap to unresolved V genes and leave the rest unexplained. V and J calls plus clone size are reproduced from that table; the DNA served to infer D and trimming. Recorded for this sample are fewer than 200,000 clones; approximately 56% of them occurred a single time. Clones ranked in the top ten supply approximately 15% of the sample.

Overall results and qualifications from the work: Lesional scalp, especially in alopecia totalis/universalis, showed higher clonality and more expanded CD8+ clones than normal scalp, suggesting antigenic drive. Unlike mouse skin, where gammadelta T cells dominate, normal human skin contains resident alphabeta T cells that get sequenced too, which complicates analysis of the scalp TCR repertoire. Shared TCR sequences between patients were less evident than in mice, which may be partly attributable to HLA diversity in the patient population.

The germline V gene sets CDR1 to MGHDK and CDR2 to SYGVNS. Inclusive of the bounding cysteine and phenylalanine, the CDR3 is 12 residues long. Solely the CDR3 DNA is kept, with 36 bases framed from the first base. V has 6 bases trimmed and J has 7 bases trimmed; junction bases matching no gene number 3. Taken with the paper, the label for time point translates to: baseline before oral tofacitinib. Lesional scalp punch biopsies and peripheral blood were collected from alopecia areata patients. After PBMCs were isolated by density centrifugation and stained for CD3, CD4 and CD8, a FACSAria was used to sort CD4+ and CD8+ T cells. Comment on this clone: Its antigen target is currently unknown. No clone much larger than this one lies a single base away; base qualities are absent.

The TCR comes from a human donor with alopecia areata. The sequences come from CD4+ T cells sorted from blood, collected at week 0. This chain is built from TRBV25-1 and TRBJ1-2; 9 middle bases align to TRBD1. The sequenced DNA is TGTGCCAGCAGCGGGACAGGGATTGGCTACACCTTC. It translates to CASSGTGIGYTF.